The 29 T cell receptor beta chains given below trace back to one sample, sequenced in a study of cytomegalovirus exposure and HLA in healthy donors. The PCR was carried out with 60 Vbeta primers and 13 Jbeta primers. Method: immunoSEQ multiplex PCR; TCRdb's copy keeps in-frame clones and lacks some. The sample yields about 110,000 clones, 83% seen once. The sequencing input was PBMCs. These receptors originate from a man aged 18 to 29 in good health and CMV-seronegative.

The rearrangement joins TRBV4-2 to TRBJ2-1, with no clear D. Deletions cut 0 bases from V and 0 bases from J, with 9 bases between. CDR1 and CDR2 from the germline V gene are LGHNA and YNFKEQ. CDR3 length: 16 residues. As DNA, the CDR3 is TGTGCCAGCAGCCAAGAAGGCACAGTCTCCTACAATGAGCAGTTCTTC. It codes for CASSQEGTVSYNEQFF.

The gene calls are TRBV7-8 and TRBJ2-1; possibly TRBD2 for D (5 bases). Germline CDR1 reads SGHVS; CDR2 reads FQNEAQ. Trimming pared 1 base from V and 9 bases from J, leaving 13 bases between. This CDR3 comprises 14 residues. The chain's CDR3 is CASSLGRAEGEQFF. The CDR3 DNA is TGTGCCAGCAGCTTAGGACGGGCAGAGGGTGAGCAGTTCTTC.

With regard to this clone: Its ends do not fully match the called genes, so a read error is possible. The chain carries TRBV7-9 and TRBJ1-2; D gene unclear. The CDR3 contains 12 residues. Germline lookup yields CDR1 SEHNR and CDR2 FQNEAQ (reference sequence). Written as DNA, the CDR3 is TGTTCCAGCAGTTATGACATCTATGGCTACACCTTC. Its translation is CSSSYDIYGYTF.

The rearrangement links TRBV27 to TRBJ2-1; 7 nucleotides agree with TRBD1. The CDR3 extends over 16 amino acids. Trimming cost V 5 bases and J 5 bases; bases outside gene matches: 12. From germline, CDR1 is MNHEY and CDR2 SMNVEV (reference sequence). The CDR3 DNA reads as TGTGCCAGCAGTACCCCCAGGACAGGCCCCCACAATGAGCAGTTCTTC. This translates into CASSTPRTGPHNEQFF.

The gene calls are TRBV6-5 and TRBJ1-2; 10 bases align to TRBD1. Trimming at V came to 4 bases and at J to 7 bases, leaving 3 bases not matched to a gene. The CDR3 extends over 13 amino acids. Germline CDR1 is MNHEY and CDR2 is SVGAGI. The CDR3 is CASSWTGGRGYTF. In nucleotides, the CDR3 is TGTGCCAGCAGTTGGACAGGGGGGCGTGGCTACACCTTC.

V gene TRBV28 combines with J gene TRBJ2-7, with 9 bases fitting TRBD1. The junction had 10 bases not matched to a gene; V was cut back by 7 bases and J by 3 bases. Germline CDR1 and CDR2: MDHEN and SYDVKM. The length of the CDR3 is 15 residues. Written as DNA, the CDR3 is TGTGCCAGCACCCGTCGGGGACAGGGAGGCTACGAGCAGTACTTC. It is translated as CASTRRGQGGYEQYF.

The J gene is TRBJ2-7, the V gene TRBV7-2; D may be TRBD1 (6 bases). V dropped 2 bases and J dropped 6 bases, with 8 bases sitting between them. The CDR3 runs 12 residues. Germline-derived CDR1 and CDR2 are SGHTA and FQGNSA. The CDR3 nucleotides are TGTGCCAGCAGCTTACAGGGGATCGAGCAGTACTTC. Translating gives CASSLQGIEQYF. Using reference TRBV7-2 and TRBJ2-7 for the parts outside the CDR3, the full variable domain is GAGVSQSPSNKVTEKGKDVELRCDPISGHTALYWYRQSLGQGLEFLIYFQGNSAPDKSGLPSDRFSAERTGGSVSTLTIQRTQQEDSAVYLCASSLQGIEQYFGPGTRLTVT.

The chain couples TRBV19 to TRBJ1-1; D uncertain. The CDR3 loop spans 12 amino acids. Per the germline V gene, CDR1 is LNHDA and CDR2 is SQIVND (reference sequence). Trimming took 5 bases from V and 1 from J, leaving 5 bases between them. CDR3 amino acids: CASSQANTEAFF. The CDR3 coding sequence is TGTGCCAGTAGTCAAGCGAACACTGAAGCTTTCTTT.

This clone was found once. The chain combines TRBV9 with TRBJ1-1; D might be TRBD1 (5 bases). Germline V gene sequence: CDR1 SGDLS, CDR2 YYNGEE. Trimming left V 0 bases short and J 1 base short, with 10 bases between. There are 15 residues in the CDR3. The CDR3 region is CASSVDRTGNTEAFF. In DNA, the CDR3 is TGTGCCAGCAGCGTAGACAGGACGGGGAACACTGAAGCTTTCTTT.

The V gene is TRBV6-5, the J gene TRBJ1-1; D call uncertain. Looked up from germline, CDR1 is MNHEY and CDR2 is SVGAGI. The CDR3 has 11 residues. V lost 6 bases, J lost 7 bases, and 9 bases lay in between. The CDR3 region is CASSRSGEAFF. The DNA for the CDR3 is TGTGCCAGCAGCCGTTCCGGTGAAGCTTTCTTT.

This clone occurred once. This chain joins TRBV4-1 and TRBJ2-7; possibly TRBD2 for D (6 bases). The CDR3 is made up of 15 amino acids. V was clipped by 2 bases and J by 1 base, with 12 bases between them. Germline CDR1 is MGHRA and CDR2 is YSYEKL. CDR3 nucleotide sequence: TGCGCCAGCAGCCAATTTGGTGGAGGGTCCTACGAGCAGTACTTC. As protein: CASSQFGGGSYEQYF.

J is TRBJ2-5 and V is TRBV15; D unclear. CDR3 length: 16 residues. Trimming stripped 0 bases from V and 3 bases from J, with 14 bases between. Per the germline V gene, CDR1 is LNHNV and CDR2 is YYDKDF (reference sequence). CDR3 region: CATSRDFVLSKETQYF. The CDR3 DNA is TGTGCCACCAGCAGAGATTTTGTACTTAGCAAAGAGACCCAGTACTTC. Together with reference TRBV15 and TRBJ2-5, the CDR3 gives the full variable domain: DAMVIQNPRYQVTQFGKPVTLSCSQTLNHNVMYWYQQKSSQAPKLLFHYYDKDFNNEADTPDNFQSRRPNTSFCFLDIRSPGLGDTAMYLCATSRDFVLSKETQYFGPGTRLLVL.

The CDR3 spells CASSEGTRSLYEQFF. In nucleotides, the CDR3 is TGCGCCAGCAGTGAGGGGACTAGATCCCTTTATGAGCAGTTCTTC. The V and J genes are TRBV10-2 and TRBJ2-1, with 8 bases aligning to TRBD2. The CDR3 loop spans 15 amino acids. Trimming removed 2 bases from V and 8 bases from J; junction bases left unmatched: 8. CDR1 and CDR2 from the germline V gene are WSHSY and SAAADI.

The sample holds one count of this clone. The genes are TRBV7-9 and TRBJ1-2; 8 bases agree with TRBD1. CDR1 and CDR2 (germline): SEHNR, FQNEAQ (reference sequence). The CDR3 runs 14 residues. V gave up 5 bases and J gave up 8 bases; unmatched junction bases: 10. The CDR3 DNA is TGTGCCAGCAGCAACCGACAGGGGCTAAGGGGCTACACCTTC. Translating gives CASSNRQGLRGYTF.

This clone turned up a few times. V and J are TRBV28 and TRBJ2-5; possibly TRBD1 for D (6 bases). Germline V gene sequence: CDR1 MDHEN, CDR2 SYDVKM. The CDR3 consists of 12 residues. V was trimmed by 4 bases and J by 5 bases, leaving 8 bases between them. The CDR3 protein is CASSWGRETQYF. For the CDR3, the DNA is TGTGCCAGCAGTTGGGGGCGCGAGACCCAGTACTTC.

This clone occurred a few times. The rearrangement uses TRBV6-5 and TRBJ1-1, with D possibly matching TRBD1 (5 bases). With 8 bases removed from V and 3 bases from J, the gap between germline ends came to 13 bases. CDR3 length: 13 amino acids. The germline gives CDR1 MNHEY, CDR2 SVGAGI. The CDR3 sequence is CASASGVHTEAFF. The CDR3 bases are TGTGCCAGCGCCTCGGGGGTCCACACTGAAGCTTTCTTT.

This clone was detected only once. This chain joins TRBV19 and TRBJ1-5; D is uncertain. Germline V gene sequence: CDR1 LNHDA, CDR2 SQIVND (reference sequence). Trimming stripped 8 bases from V and 7 bases from J, with 21 bases between. The CDR3 length is 15 residues. DNA of the CDR3: TGTGCCAGTCGCCTAGATAGGATCCCTTTCCAGCCCCAGCATTTT. This gives the protein CASRLDRIPFQPQHF.

V and J are TRBV7-2 and TRBJ1-5; D is undetermined. In germline, CDR1 is SGHTA, CDR2 FQGNSA. Trimming removed 5 bases at V and 1 base at J, with 15 bases between. CDR3 length equals 16 residues. Here the CDR3 reads CASSPRWEWSNQPQHF. The CDR3 DNA follows: TGTGCCAGCAGCCCACGTTGGGAGTGGAGCAATCAGCCCCAGCATTTT. The whole variable domain, filled in from reference TRBV7-2 and TRBJ1-5, reads GAGVSQSPSNKVTEKGKDVELRCDPISGHTALYWYRQSLGQGLEFLIYFQGNSAPDKSGLPSDRFSAERTGGSVSTLTIQRTQQEDSAVYLCASSPRWEWSNQPQHFGDGTRLSIL.

DNA of the CDR3: TGTGCCAGCATGACAGGGGTGATTGAGAATCAGCCCCAGCATTTT. Protein: CASMTGVIENQPQHF. V is TRBV6-1 and J is TRBJ1-5, with 8 bases that match TRBD1. The germline CDR1 and CDR2 sequences are MNHNS and SASEGT. The CDR3 is 15 amino acids. V lost 7 bases to trimming and J lost 4 bases; unmatched junction nucleotides: 9.

The chain links TRBV5-5 to TRBJ1-4, with D perhaps TRBD1 (5 bases). V was pared by 0 bases and J by 2 bases, with 14 bases between. CDR1 is SGHKS, CDR2 YYEKEE, per germline (reference sequence). The CDR3 covers 17 residues. The CDR3 DNA follows: TGTGCCAGCAGCTTGGGGGTCAGGGCGGGGACTAATGAAAAACTGTTTTTT. Protein product: CASSLGVRAGTNEKLFF.

V and J are TRBV6-5 and TRBJ1-3; possibly TRBD1 for D (6 bases). The CDR3 sequence is 14 residues long. V shed 5 bases and J shed 0 bases, with 8 bases lying between them. Germline assignment: CDR1 MNHEY and CDR2 SVGAGI. CDR3 DNA sequence: TGTGCCAGCAGTGGGGGCTACTCTGGAAACACCATATATTTT. It yields the protein CASSGGYSGNTIYF.

This chain joins TRBV7-6 and TRBJ2-1; 10 bases line up with TRBD2. The J segment lost 9 bases and the V segment lost 8 bases, leaving 7 bases of the junction unmatched. Germline lookup yields CDR1 SGHVS and CDR2 FNYEAQ. CDR3 length: 13 residues. CDR3 coding DNA: TGTGCCAGCTTGCCTAGCGGGAGAGCTGAGCAGTTCTTC. It encodes CASLPSGRAEQFF.

This chain links TRBV5-1 with TRBJ1-4; the D gene is possibly TRBD1 (6 bases). Germline-derived CDR1 and CDR2 are SGHRS and YFSETQ. CDR3 length: 14 residues. Trimming pared 4 bases from V and 8 bases from J, leaving 15 bases between. The CDR3 spells CASSRGGAQEKLFF. The CDR3 DNA reads as TGCGCCAGCAGCCGAGGGGGGGCGCAGGAAAAACTGTTTTTT.

This clone has just one count. The chain is built from TRBV13 and TRBJ2-1, with TRBD1 matching over 12 bases. The CDR3 has 17 residues. Germline-derived CDR1 and CDR2 are PRHDT and FYEKMQ (reference sequence). V was clipped by 5 bases and J by 7 bases; unmatched bases: 12. The CDR3 region has the DNA TGTGCCAGCAGCCAAAGGGTGGGGGACAGGGGGCTAAATGAGCAGTTCTTC. This sequence encodes CASSQRVGDRGLNEQFF.

In its sample, this clone was seen a few times. This chain joins TRBV28 and TRBJ2-7; D gene uncertain. V was trimmed by 2 bases and J by 0 bases, leaving 8 bases between them. This CDR3 has 14 amino acids. The germline V gene encodes CDR1 MDHEN and CDR2 SYDVKM. CDR3 amino acids: CASSLTSSSYEQYF. The CDR3 DNA reads as TGTGCCAGCAGTTTAACGTCGAGCTCCTACGAGCAGTACTTC.

This sequence joins TRBV7-2 and TRBJ2-7, with 10 bases lining up with TRBD1. From germline, CDR1 is SGHTA and CDR2 FQGNSA. V gave up 5 bases and J gave up 4 bases; unmatched junction bases: 5. The CDR3 loop spans 14 amino acids. CDR3 sequence: CASSRSGQGYEQYF. In nucleotides, the CDR3 is TGTGCCAGCAGCCGCTCGGGACAGGGGTACGAGCAGTACTTC.

This CDR3 reads CASSYSTGLLSEAFF. The CDR3, as DNA: TGTGCCAGCAGTTACTCGACGGGACTTCTCTCTGAAGCTTTCTTT. This chain joins TRBV6-5 and TRBJ1-1, with a tentative D call TRBD1 (5 bases). This CDR3 region has 15 residues. The germline V and J ends were trimmed by 0 bases and 6 bases, with 14 bases remaining between them. Germline CDR1 reads MNHEY; CDR2 reads SVGAGI.

This clone was observed once. The chain employs TRBV27 and TRBJ2-1, with unresolved D. The CDR3 is made up of 14 amino acids. Looked up from germline, CDR1 is MNHEY and CDR2 is SMNVEV (reference sequence). Between the trimmed V and J ends, which lost 5 bases and 5 bases, there was a span of 13 bases. The CDR3 here is CASSRLEIHNEQFF. CDR3 DNA sequence: TGTGCCAGCAGTCGATTGGAGATCCACAATGAGCAGTTCTTC.

The chain links TRBV5-6 to TRBJ1-2, with D tentatively TRBD1 (5 bases). Trimming removed 4 bases from V and 4 bases from J, with 11 bases in between. The CDR3 has 13 residues. Germline-derived CDR1 and CDR2 are SGHDT and YYEEEE. CDR3 protein: CASSGPGVYGYTF. The CDR3 DNA reads as TGTGCCAGCAGCGGACCGGGGGTCTATGGCTACACCTTC.